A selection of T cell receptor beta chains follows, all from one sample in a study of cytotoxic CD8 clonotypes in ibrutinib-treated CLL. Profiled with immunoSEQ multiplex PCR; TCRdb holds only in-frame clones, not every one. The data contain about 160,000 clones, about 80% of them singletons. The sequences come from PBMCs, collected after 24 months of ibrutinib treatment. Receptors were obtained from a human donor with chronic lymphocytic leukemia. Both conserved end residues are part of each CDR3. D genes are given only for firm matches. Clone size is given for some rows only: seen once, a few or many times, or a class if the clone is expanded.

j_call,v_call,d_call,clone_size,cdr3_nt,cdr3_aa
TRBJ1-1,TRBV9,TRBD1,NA,TGTGCCAGCAGCGCCGGACAGGGGGGAAGCACTGAAGCTTTCTTT,CASSAGQGGSTEAFF
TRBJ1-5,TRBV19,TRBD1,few,TGTGCCACGAAGACAGGGAGGACCGATCGCAATCAGCCCCAGCATTTT,CATKTGRTDRNQPQHF
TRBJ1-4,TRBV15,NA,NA,TGTGCCACCAGCAGAACAACGACAGGCCGCGCAACTAATGAAAAACTGTTTTTT,CATSRTTTGRATNEKLFF
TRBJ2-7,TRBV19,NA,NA,TGTGCCAGTAGTATAAATTCGGAGTCCCTCGCTGTTCCCTACGAGCAGTACTTC,CASSINSESLAVPYEQYF
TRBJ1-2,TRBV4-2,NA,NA,TGTGCCAGCAGCGTACAGGGTGTAGGGGGCTACACCTTC,CASSVQGVGGYTF
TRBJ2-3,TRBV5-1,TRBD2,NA,TGCGCCAGCAGCTTCGGTACTAGCGGGAGACGTACAGATACGCAGTATTTT,CASSFGTSGRRTDTQYF
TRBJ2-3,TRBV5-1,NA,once,TGCGCCAGCAGCTGGACAGATTTATCCACAGATACGCAGTATTTT,CASSWTDLSTDTQYF
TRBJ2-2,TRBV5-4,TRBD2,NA,TGTGCCAGCAGCTTGGTTTCTAGCGGGGCCTCGAACACCGGGGAGCTGTTTTTT,CASSLVSSGASNTGELFF
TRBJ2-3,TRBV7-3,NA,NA,TGTGCCAGCAGCTTAAGTAGCCTAAGCACAGATACGCAGTATTTT,CASSLSSLSTDTQYF
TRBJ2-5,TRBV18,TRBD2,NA,TGTGCCAGCTCACCCGGGGGGGGCGAGACCCAGTACTTC,CASSPGGGETQYF
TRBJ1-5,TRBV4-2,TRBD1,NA,TGTGCCAGCAGTCGGACAGGGTCCGGCAATCAGCCCCAGCATTTT,CASSRTGSGNQPQHF
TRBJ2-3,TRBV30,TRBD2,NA,TGTGCCTGGAGTGGGGGACTAGCGCAGTATTTT,CAWSGGLAQYF
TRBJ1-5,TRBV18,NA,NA,TGTGCCAGCTCACCTCCTCAGGGACGGAGGGGCAATCAGCCCCAGCATTTT,CASSPPQGRRGNQPQHF
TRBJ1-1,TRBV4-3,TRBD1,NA,TGCGCCAGCAGCCAGCCGGGACAGGGGAACACTGAAGCTTTCTTT,CASSQPGQGNTEAFF
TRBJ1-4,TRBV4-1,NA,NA,TGCGCCAGCAGCCAAGAAGGGCGAAAGGTGAAGGGAGCAACTAATGAAAAACTGTTTTTT,CASSQEGRKVKGATNEKLFF
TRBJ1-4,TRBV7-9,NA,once,TGTGCCAGCAGCTTAAAGGCAGCAACTAATGAAAAACTGTTTTTT,CASSLKAATNEKLFF
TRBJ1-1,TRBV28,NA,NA,TGTGCCAGCAGTTTAACACGGACGAACACTGAAGCTTTCTTT,CASSLTRTNTEAFF
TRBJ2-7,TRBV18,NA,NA,TGTGCCAGCTCAAGGGAAAAAAACGCCCACGAGCAGTACTTC,CASSREKNAHEQYF
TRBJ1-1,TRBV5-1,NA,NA,TGCGCCAGCAGCCGCGGGTTGAACACTGAAGCTTTCTTT,CASSRGLNTEAFF
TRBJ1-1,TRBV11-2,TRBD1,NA,TGTGCCAGCAGCATGAATGTCGGGGCTGGACAGGGGGCTTTCTTT,CASSMNVGAGQGAFF
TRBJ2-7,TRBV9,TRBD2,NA,TGTGCCAGCACCCTAGACGGGAGGCCCAACTACGAGCAGTACTTC,CASTLDGRPNYEQYF
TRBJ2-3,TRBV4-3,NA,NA,TGCGCCAGCAGCCAAGAAGCCACACACACAGATACGCAGTATTTT,CASSQEATHTDTQYF
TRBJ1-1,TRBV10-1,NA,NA,TGCGCCAGCAGTGAGTCGGGGGGAATGGACACTGAAGCTTTCTTT,CASSESGGMDTEAFF
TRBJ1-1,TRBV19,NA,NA,TGTGCCAGTAGTCATGACACACGACAGTTGAAAACTTTCTTT,CASSHDTRQLKTFF
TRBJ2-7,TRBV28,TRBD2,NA,TGTGCCAGCTTACCGGGCGTTGTGGGGGGGTCCTACGAGCAGTACTTC,CASLPGVVGGSYEQYF
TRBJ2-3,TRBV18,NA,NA,TGTGCCAGCTCACCACGTCGGGGATCGGATACGCAGTATTTT,CASSPRRGSDTQYF
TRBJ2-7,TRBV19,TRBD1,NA,TGTGCCAGTAGTGCCCGGGACAGGGGGCTTTACGAGCAGTACTTC,CASSARDRGLYEQYF
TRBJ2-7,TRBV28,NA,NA,TGTGCCAGCAAACCGGGACACGGACCCTACGAGCAGTACTTC,CASKPGHGPYEQYF
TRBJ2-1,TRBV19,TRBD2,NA,TGTGCCAGTAGACTATTAGCGGGATACTACAATGAGCAGTTCTTC,CASRLLAGYYNEQFF
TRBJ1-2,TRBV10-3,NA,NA,TGTGCCATCAGTGAGTCGGGGTCTTATGGCTACACCTTC,CAISESGSYGYTF
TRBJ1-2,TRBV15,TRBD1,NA,TGTGCCACCAGCGGATACCGGGACAGGGGAGTCGGTGGCTACACCTTC,CATSGYRDRGVGGYTF
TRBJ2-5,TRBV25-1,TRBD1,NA,TGTGCCAGCAGTGCTACAGGGGTAGAGACCCAGTACTTC,CASSATGVETQYF
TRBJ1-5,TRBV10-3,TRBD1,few,TGTGCCATTTCCAGACAGGGTGATCAGCCCCAGCATTTT,CAISRQGDQPQHF
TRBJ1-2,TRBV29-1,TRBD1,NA,TGCAGCGTTGAAGCGTACAGGGGTAGGAACTATGGCTACACCTTC,CSVEAYRGRNYGYTF
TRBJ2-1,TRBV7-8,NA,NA,TGTGCCAGCAGCTTAGTCCCCAGGAATGAGCAGTTCTTC,CASSLVPRNEQFF
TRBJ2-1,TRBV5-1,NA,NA,TGCGCCAGCAGCCCTACGGCAGGTGCACTGGGTGAGCAGTTCTTC,CASSPTAGALGEQFF
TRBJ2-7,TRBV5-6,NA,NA,TGTGCCAGCAGCCCGGGCCCCGCCTACGAGCAGTACTTC,CASSPGPAYEQYF
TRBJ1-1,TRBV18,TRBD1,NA,TGTGCCAGCTTTTGGGACAGAAACACTGAAGCTTTCTTT,CASFWDRNTEAFF
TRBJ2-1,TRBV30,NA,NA,TGTGCCTGGAGTGTATCAGTGCTTGAGCAGTTCTTC,CAWSVSVLEQFF
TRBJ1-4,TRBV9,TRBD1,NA,TGTGCCAGCAGCGGGTCGGACAGGGGCGAGGAAAAACTGTTTTTT,CASSGSDRGEEKLFF
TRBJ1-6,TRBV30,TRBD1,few,TGTGCCTGGGGGAGTCGGGACAGCTATAATTCACCCCTCCACTTT,CAWGSRDSYNSPLHF
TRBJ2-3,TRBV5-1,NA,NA,TGCGCCAGCAGTCGGGACTGGGCCACAGATACGCAGTATTTT,CASSRDWATDTQYF
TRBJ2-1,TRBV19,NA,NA,TGTGCCAGTAGTATCTCCTGGGGGCCCTACAATGAGCAGTTCTTC,CASSISWGPYNEQFF
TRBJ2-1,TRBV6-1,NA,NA,TGTGCCAGCACCCTGGGGACTCTAGGGAATGAGCAGTTCTTC,CASTLGTLGNEQFF
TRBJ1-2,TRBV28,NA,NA,TGTGCCAGCAGTGCTGGTGGGGGGCAAGGCTACACCTTC,CASSAGGGQGYTF
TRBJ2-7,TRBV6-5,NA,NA,TGTGCCAGCAGTCCCACAGGGTCCCACTCCTACGAGCAGTACTTC,CASSPTGSHSYEQYF
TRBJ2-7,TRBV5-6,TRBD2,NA,TGTGCCAGCAGCTTGGCTCTAGCGGGAGGGCGCATGCTTTACGAGCAGTACTTC,CASSLALAGGRMLYEQYF
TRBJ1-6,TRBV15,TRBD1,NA,TGTGCCACCAGCAGAAATATACAGGGGCGGAAAAATTCACCCCTCCACTTT,CATSRNIQGRKNSPLHF
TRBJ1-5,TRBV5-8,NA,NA,TGTGCCAGCAGCTTGTCAGGGTATAGCAATCAGCCCCAGCATTTT,CASSLSGYSNQPQHF
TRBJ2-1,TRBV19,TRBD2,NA,TGTGCCAGTAGTATAGATTCCGGGAGGGCCGATGAGCAGTTCTTC,CASSIDSGRADEQFF
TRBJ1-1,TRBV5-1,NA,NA,TGCGCCAGCAGCCCTCGAGCCGGGCAGGGAGCTTTCTTT,CASSPRAGQGAFF
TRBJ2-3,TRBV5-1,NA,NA,TGCGCCAGCAGCTTCGGGGCGGGTCGGGGGTCAGATACGCAGTATTTT,CASSFGAGRGSDTQYF
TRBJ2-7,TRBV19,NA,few,TGTGCCAGTAGTATACCTCCCTACGAGCAGTACTTC,CASSIPPYEQYF